A selection of T cell receptor beta chains follows, all from one sample in a study of T cell changes during pregnancy in multiple sclerosis. TCRdb's table, derived via immunoSEQ multiplex PCR, lists solely in-frame clones and lacks some. The data contain tens of thousands of clones, approximately 90% of them seen just once; the ten biggest clones take up around 7%. The specimen was CD8+ T cells from peripheral blood mononuclear cells, collected in the third trimester of pregnancy. These receptors all stem from a female donor with multiple sclerosis, enrolled in a pregnancy study. CDR3s include the opening cysteine and the closing phenylalanine or tryptophan. D genes are given only for firm matches. A clone size is listed for some rows: how often the clone was seen (once, few, many), or a class if it is expanded.

clone_size j_call d_call v_call cdr3_nt cdr3_aa
. TRBJ1-6 . TRBV30 TGTGCCTGGAGTGTGGGGGGGAGCTCCTATAATTCACCCCTCCACTTT CAWSVGGSSYNSPLHF
. TRBJ2-7 . TRBV6-6 TGTGCCAGCAGTTACTCAGCCAACTACGAGCAGTACTTC CASSYSANYEQYF
. TRBJ1-1 . TRBV7-9 TGTGCCAGCAGCTTAGAACAGGCCTACCTCATGAACACTGAAGCTTTCTTT CASSLEQAYLMNTEAFF
. TRBJ2-2 . TRBV6-5 TGTGCCAGCAGTCCCGAGAGTATTACCGGGGAGCTGTTTTTT CASSPESITGELFF
. TRBJ2-1 TRBD1 TRBV27 TGTGCCAGCAGTTTGTCGGGACAGGATTACAATGAGCAGTTCTTC CASSLSGQDYNEQFF
. TRBJ1-2 . TRBV7-9 TGTGCCAGCAGCTGGGCAGGGGCTGGTACGGCGAGTGGCTACACCTTC CASSWAGAGTASGYTF
. TRBJ1-4 TRBD1 TRBV27 TGTGCCAGCAGTTTCACCGGGACAGGGGAAAAACTGTTTTTT CASSFTGTGEKLFF
. TRBJ2-1 . TRBV2 TGTGCCAGCATTGCCGGGGTAACCCCGTTCTTC CASIAGVTPFF
. TRBJ2-1 TRBD2 TRBV5-1 TGCGCCAGCAGCTTGGGACTAGCGGTACACAATGAGCAGTTCTTC CASSLGLAVHNEQFF
. TRBJ2-3 TRBD2 TRBV9 TGTGCCAGCTCTCAGCGGGGGCCGGATACGCAGTATTTT CASSQRGPDTQYF
. TRBJ1-2 TRBD1 TRBV5-1 TGCGCCAGCAGCTTGGTTTGGGGACAGAGGGGGAACTATGGCTACACCTTC CASSLVWGQRGNYGYTF
. TRBJ1-6 TRBD1 TRBV11-1 TGTGCCAGCAGCTTGGGACAGGGCCCAAATTCACCCCTCCACTTT CASSLGQGPNSPLHF
. TRBJ1-2 . TRBV20-1 TGCAGTGCTAGAGGACAAAACTACACCTTC CSARGQNYTF
. TRBJ1-1 . TRBV5-8 TGTGCCAGCAGCTTCGGGTGGGACACCGAAGCTTTCTTT CASSFGWDTEAFF
. TRBJ2-1 TRBD2 TRBV7-3 TGTGCCAGCAGCTTAGTAGCGGGGATCGACAATGAGCAGTTCTTC CASSLVAGIDNEQFF
. TRBJ1-1 TRBD1 TRBV7-3 TGTGCCAGCAGCGGGACAGGGGGGACTGAAGCTTTCTTT CASSGTGGTEAFF
. TRBJ2-7 . TRBV18 TGTGCCAGCTCACAACGGGACACCCACTACGAGCAGTACTTC CASSQRDTHYEQYF
. TRBJ2-5 . TRBV29-1 TGCAGCGTTGTCCTCGGGATACAAGAGACCCAGTACTTC CSVVLGIQETQYF
. TRBJ2-7 . TRBV11-3 TGTGCCAGCAGCTTAGATCCAGGGGTCGACTACGAGCAGTACTTC CASSLDPGVDYEQYF
. TRBJ1-5 TRBD1 TRBV19 TGTGCCAGTAGTATTGACGACAGGGTTCATCAGCCCCAGCATTTT CASSIDDRVHQPQHF
. TRBJ2-2 TRBD1 TRBV4-3 TGCGCCAGCAGCCAAGATCGGGGGACAGGGGGCATCACCGGGGAGCTGTTTTTT CASSQDRGTGGITGELFF
. TRBJ2-5 TRBD1 TRBV13 TGTGCCAGCAGCTCCTCCGGGACAGTAGAGACCCAGTACTTC CASSSSGTVETQYF
. TRBJ2-2 . TRBV5-1 TGCGCCAGCAGCCGCCGAGGGGGGGAATTACCCGGGGAGCTGTTTTTT CASSRRGGELPGELFF
. TRBJ2-1 . TRBV9 TGTGCCAGCAGCGTAGAGGGGGGGAGGGGGACCAATGAGCAGTTCTTC CASSVEGGRGTNEQFF
. TRBJ2-3 TRBD2 TRBV9 TGTGCCAGCAGCGTAGTTCTGGGACTAGCGGGGGGTAGCACAGATACGCAGTATTTT CASSVVLGLAGGSTDTQYF
. TRBJ1-2 . TRBV7-9 TGTGCCAGCAGCTTAGGGGCGTACGGCTACACCTTC CASSLGAYGYTF
. TRBJ1-2 . TRBV27 TGTGCCAGCAGTTTATCCCCCGACTATGGCTACACCTTC CASSLSPDYGYTF
. TRBJ2-7 TRBD1 TRBV9 TGTGCCAGCAGCGTGGGACAGGGAATCTACGAGCAGTACTTC CASSVGQGIYEQYF
. TRBJ2-3 . TRBV13 TGTGCCAGCAGCTCCGAAGGCAGACACACAGATACGCAGTATTTT CASSSEGRHTDTQYF
. TRBJ2-1 . TRBV19 TGTGCCAGTAGTAAAAACGTCGGAGCGGAGAGCTCCTACAATGAGCAGTTCTTC CASSKNVGAESSYNEQFF
once TRBJ2-7 . TRBV28 TGTGCCAGCAGTTTATTTTTGCCGGGATACTCCTACGAGCAGTACTTC CASSLFLPGYSYEQYF
few TRBJ1-2 . TRBV7-9 TGTGCCAGCACCCACTCCTTTGGACAGTCCCATGGCTACACCTTC CASTHSFGQSHGYTF
. TRBJ1-2 . TRBV2 TGTGCCAGCAGTGAATTACAGGACTATGGCTACACCTTC CASSELQDYGYTF
. TRBJ2-1 TRBD1 TRBV6-5 TGTGCCTCAGGACGGGACAGGGGAGGGAATGAGCAGTTCTTC CASGRDRGGNEQFF
. TRBJ2-2 . TRBV7-2 TGTGCCAGCAGCTTTAGGCTCCTGGGGCCAACCGGGGAGCTGTTTTTT CASSFRLLGPTGELFF
once TRBJ1-4 . TRBV7-8 TGTGCCAGCAGCTTAGGCAGGGCAGATGAAAAACTGTTTTTT CASSLGRADEKLFF
. TRBJ2-3 TRBD2 TRBV27 TGTGCCAGCAGCATACTAGCGGGGGGAACAGATACGCAGTATTTT CASSILAGGTDTQYF
. TRBJ1-2 TRBD1 TRBV4-3 TGCGCCAGCAGCCAAACGACAGGGGGCTACCATGGCTACACCTTC CASSQTTGGYHGYTF
. TRBJ2-3 . TRBV29-1 TGCAGCGCAGACTCAATTGGGTCAGATACGCAGTATTTT CSADSIGSDTQYF
. TRBJ2-7 . TRBV4-2 TGTGCCAGCAGCCAAGGGCTCGGCGGGATTCCTCTGGACGAGCAGTACTTC CASSQGLGGIPLDEQYF
many TRBJ1-3 . TRBV27 TGTGCCAGCAGTTTATTTTGGGCCACGCCTGGAAACACCATATATTTT CASSLFWATPGNTIYF
. TRBJ2-7 TRBD1 TRBV6-6 TGTGCCAGCAGTTACGCTGGACAGGGCTACGAGCAGTACTTC CASSYAGQGYEQYF
. TRBJ2-3 . TRBV28 TGTGCCAGCAGTTTATTGGGACTTGTTAGCACAGATACGCAGTATTTT CASSLLGLVSTDTQYF
. TRBJ2-3 . TRBV30 TGTGCCTGGAGTCTGCAGGGGGGTACAGATACGCAGTATTTT CAWSLQGGTDTQYF
. TRBJ2-5 TRBD2 TRBV9 TGTGCCAGCAGCGTAGATGTGACGGGAGGGCAGGAGACCCAGTACTTC CASSVDVTGGQETQYF
. TRBJ2-1 TRBD2 TRBV2 TGTGCCAGCAGTGACCCGAGAGCTAGCGGGGGGGATGAGCAGTTCTTC CASSDPRASGGDEQFF
. TRBJ1-1 . TRBV7-9 TGTGCCAGCAGCTTGAACAGGGTAGGCACTGAAGCTTTCTTT CASSLNRVGTEAFF
. TRBJ1-1 . TRBV5-1 TGCGCCAGCAGCTTGGGGACTGCCTTCAACACTGAAGCTTTCTTT CASSLGTAFNTEAFF
. TRBJ2-1 TRBD1 TRBV12-5 TGTGCTAGTGGTTCTCGGGACAGCTACAATGAGCAGTTCTTC CASGSRDSYNEQFF
. TRBJ2-7 TRBD2 TRBV2 TGTGCCAGCAGGGCCGGACTAGCGCCATCCTACGAGCAGTACTTC CASRAGLAPSYEQYF